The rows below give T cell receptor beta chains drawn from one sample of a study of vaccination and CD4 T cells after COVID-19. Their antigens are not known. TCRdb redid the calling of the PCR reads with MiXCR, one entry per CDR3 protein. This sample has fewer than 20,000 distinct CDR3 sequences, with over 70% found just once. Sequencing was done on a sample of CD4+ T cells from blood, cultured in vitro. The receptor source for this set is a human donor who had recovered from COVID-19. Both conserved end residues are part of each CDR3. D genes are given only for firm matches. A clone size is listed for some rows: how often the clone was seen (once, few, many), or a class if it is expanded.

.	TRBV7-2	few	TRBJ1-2	CASSLQGVGPRRGYTF	TGTGCCAGCAGCTTACAAGGGGTCGGGCCACGGAGGGGCTACACCTTC
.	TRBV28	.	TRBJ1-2	CASSSPHGTGEGYTF	TGTGCCAGCAGTTCGCCCCACGGGACGGGGGAGGGCTACACCTTC
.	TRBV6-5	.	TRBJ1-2	CASSLTNYGYTF	TGTGCCAGCAGTTTAACTAACTATGGCTACACCTTC
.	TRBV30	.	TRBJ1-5	CAWSVRGDQPQHF	TGTGCCTGGAGTGTACGAGGTGATCAGCCCCAGCATTTT
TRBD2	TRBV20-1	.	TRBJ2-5	CSTRLAGAQETQYF	TGCAGCACGCGGCTAGCGGGAGCTCAAGAGACCCAGTACTTC
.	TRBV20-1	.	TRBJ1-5	CSAYDLAGTTNQPQHF	TGCAGTGCTTACGACCTTGCGGGGACAACTAATCAGCCCCAGCATTTT
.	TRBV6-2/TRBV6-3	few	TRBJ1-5	CASSYSVQGGSQPQHF	TGTGCCAGCAGTTACTCGGTGCAGGGCGGGAGTCAGCCCCAGCATTTT
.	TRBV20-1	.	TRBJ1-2	CSARNPTNYGYTF	TGCAGTGCCCGGAACCCGACGAACTATGGCTACACCTTC
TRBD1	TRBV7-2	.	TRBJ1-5	CASSPGGTHSNQPQHF	TGTGCCAGCAGCCCAGGGGGGACTCATAGCAATCAGCCCCAGCATTTT
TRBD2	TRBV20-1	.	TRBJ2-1	CSARVPRTSGRNDEQFF	TGCAGTGCTAGAGTCCCTCGGACTAGCGGGAGGAACGATGAGCAGTTCTTC
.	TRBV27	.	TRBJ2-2	CASSPRTGRDTGELFF	TGTGCCAGCAGTCCAAGGACCGGTAGGGACACCGGGGAGCTGTTTTTT
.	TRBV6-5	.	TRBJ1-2	CASSYSGGHNYGYTF	TGTGCCAGCAGTTACTCGGGGGGGCATAACTATGGCTACACCTTC
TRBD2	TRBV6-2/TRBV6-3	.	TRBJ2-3	CASSYASGSTQYF	TGTGCCAGCAGTTACGCTAGCGGGAGCACGCAGTATTTT
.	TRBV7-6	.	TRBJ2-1	CASSLARASGYNEQFF	TGTGCCAGCAGCTTAGCCCGGGCGTCGGGATACAATGAGCAGTTCTTC
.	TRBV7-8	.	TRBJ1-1	CASSQILAEAFF	TGTGCCAGCAGCCAAATACTGGCTGAAGCTTTCTTT
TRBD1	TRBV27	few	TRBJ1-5	CASRKDRDNQPQHF	TGTGCCAGCAGAAAAGACAGGGATAATCAGCCCCAGCATTTT
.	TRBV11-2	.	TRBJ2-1	CASSLGLGYNEQFF	TGTGCCAGCAGCTTAGGGCTAGGGTACAATGAGCAGTTCTTC
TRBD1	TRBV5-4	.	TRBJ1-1	CASRFRGQMNTEAFF	TGTGCCAGCCGATTTAGGGGACAGATGAACACTGAAGCTTTCTTT
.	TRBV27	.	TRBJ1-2	CASSSRPRGGYTF	TGTGCCAGCAGTTCACGACCCAGGGGTGGCTACACCTTC
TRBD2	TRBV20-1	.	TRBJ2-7	CSATTLAGGSPYEQYF	TGCAGTGCTACTACTCTAGCGGGAGGGTCCCCCTACGAGCAGTACTTC
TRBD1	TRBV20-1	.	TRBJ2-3	CSANARDRSADTQYF	TGCAGTGCTAACGCCCGGGACAGGAGTGCAGATACGCAGTATTTT
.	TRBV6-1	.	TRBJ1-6	CASSESRSPLHF	TGTGCCAGCAGTGAATCTCGTTCACCCCTCCACTTT
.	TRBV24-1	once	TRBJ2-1	CATNSLANEQFF	TGTGCCACCAATTCCTTGGCCAATGAGCAGTTCTTC
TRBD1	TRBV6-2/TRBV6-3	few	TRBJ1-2	CASSYDRDYGYTF	TGTGCCAGCAGTTACGACAGGGACTATGGCTACACCTTC
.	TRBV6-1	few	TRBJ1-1	CASRGQPNTEAFF	TGTGCCAGCAGAGGACAGCCGAACACTGAAGCTTTCTTT
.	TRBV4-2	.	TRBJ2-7	CASSQDFGLLPYEQYF	TGTGCCAGCAGCCAAGATTTCGGACTTCTCCCCTACGAGCAGTACTTC
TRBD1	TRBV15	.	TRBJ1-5	CATTDRDHQPQHF	TGTGCCACCACCGACAGGGACCATCAGCCCCAGCATTTT
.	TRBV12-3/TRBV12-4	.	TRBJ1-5	CASSLRRGSNQPQHF	TGTGCCAGCAGTTTGCGTCGGGGTAGCAATCAGCCCCAGCATTTT
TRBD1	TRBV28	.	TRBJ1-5	CASSSGQGNGQPQHF	TGTGCCAGCAGTTCCGGACAGGGGAACGGTCAGCCCCAGCATTTT
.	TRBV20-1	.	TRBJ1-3	CSARDGPGGNTIYF	TGCAGTGCTAGAGATGGACCCGGTGGAAACACCATATATTTT
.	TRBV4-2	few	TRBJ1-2	CASSQEGGQSLYGYTF	TGTGCCAGCAGCCAAGAAGGAGGGCAGAGCCTCTATGGCTACACCTTC
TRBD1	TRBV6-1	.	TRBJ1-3	CASSRSGTGAVFVSGNTIYF	TGTGCCAGCAGTCGATCCGGGACAGGGGCTGTATTCGTCTCTGGAAACACCATATATTTT
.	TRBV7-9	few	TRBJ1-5	CASSLGGLWQPQHF	TGTGCCAGCAGCTTGGGGGGGCTTTGGCAGCCCCAGCATTTT
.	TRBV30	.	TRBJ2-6	CAWSNRVSGANVLTF	TGTGCCTGGAGTAACAGAGTCTCTGGGGCCAACGTCCTGACTTTC
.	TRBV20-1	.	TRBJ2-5	CSAQTLVLGIQETQYF	TGCAGTGCTCAGACCCTAGTTCTGGGGATCCAAGAGACCCAGTACTTC
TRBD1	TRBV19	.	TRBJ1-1	CASSTRTGRSVTEAFF	TGTGCCAGTAGTACCCGGACAGGGCGTTCGGTCACTGAAGCTTTCTTT
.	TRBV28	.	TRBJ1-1	CASSFTHTGMNTEAFF	TGTGCCAGCAGTTTCACTCATACAGGTATGAACACTGAAGCTTTCTTT
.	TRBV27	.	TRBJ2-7	CASSLWSPMQGSYEQYF	TGTGCCAGCAGTTTGTGGTCCCCGATGCAGGGGTCCTACGAGCAGTACTTC
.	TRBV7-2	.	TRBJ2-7	CASSLSSYEQYF	TGTGCCAGCAGCCTGAGCTCCTACGAGCAGTACTTC
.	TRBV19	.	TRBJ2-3	CASSIVVTNTDTQYF	TGTGCCAGTAGTATCGTGGTGACAAACACAGATACGCAGTATTTT
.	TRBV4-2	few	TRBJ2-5	CASSHSMGYQETQYF	TGTGCCAGCAGCCACAGCATGGGGTACCAAGAGACCCAGTACTTC
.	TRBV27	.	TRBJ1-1	CASSAKHPPHEAFF	TGTGCCAGCAGTGCCAAACATCCACCCCATGAAGCTTTCTTT
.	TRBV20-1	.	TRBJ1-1	CSASSQGWTEAFF	TGCAGTGCCAGCTCACAGGGTTGGACTGAAGCTTTCTTT
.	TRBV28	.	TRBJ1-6	CASSRQNVLSSPLHF	TGTGCCAGCAGCCGCCAGAATGTTTTGAGTTCACCCCTCCACTTT
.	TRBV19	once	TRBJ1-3	CASSMVSSGNTIYF	TGTGCCAGTAGTATGGTGAGCTCTGGAAACACCATATATTTT
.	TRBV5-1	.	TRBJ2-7	CASRLHGARGAEQYF	TGCGCCAGCCGCTTACACGGGGCCCGAGGGGCCGAGCAGTACTTC
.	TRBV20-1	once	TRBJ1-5	CSASYGSQNQPQHF	TGCAGTGCTAGTTACGGGTCACAGAATCAGCCCCAGCATTTT
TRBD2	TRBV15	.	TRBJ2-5	CATSRQTSGGQTQYF	TGTGCCACCAGCAGGCAGACTAGCGGGGGGCAAACCCAGTACTTC
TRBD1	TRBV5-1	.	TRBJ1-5	CASSYGTGYQPQHF	TGCGCCAGCAGCTACGGGACAGGGTATCAGCCCCAGCATTTT
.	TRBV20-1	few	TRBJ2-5	CSATGQGRAETQYF	TGCAGTGCTACGGGGCAGGGGAGGGCCGAGACCCAGTACTTC
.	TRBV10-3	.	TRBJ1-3	CAISDRTSGNTIYF	TGTGCCATCAGTGATCGGACCTCTGGAAACACCATATATTTT
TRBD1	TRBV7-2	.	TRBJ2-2	CASSSSQGAGELFF	TGTGCCAGCAGCTCATCACAGGGGGCCGGGGAGCTGTTTTTT
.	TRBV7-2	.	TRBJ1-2	CTGAGNYGYTF	TGTACCGGGGCCGGCAACTATGGCTACACCTTC
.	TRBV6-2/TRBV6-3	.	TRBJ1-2	CASLSGQYGYTF	TGTGCCAGCCTCTCTGGACAGTATGGCTACACCTTC
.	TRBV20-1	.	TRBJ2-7	CSAPDSMRPYEQYF	TGCAGTGCTCCGGACTCCATGAGGCCTTACGAGCAGTACTTC
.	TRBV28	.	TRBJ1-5	CASSYRGNQPQHF	TGTGCCAGCAGTTACAGGGGCAATCAGCCCCAGCATTTT
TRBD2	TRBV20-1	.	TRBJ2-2	CSARSQGTSFPNTGELFF	TGCAGTGCTAGATCTCAGGGGACTAGTTTCCCAAACACCGGGGAGCTGTTTTTT